A single sample gave rise to the 9 T cell receptor beta chains below, sequenced in a study of blood T cells in healthy people across ages. Combining a sample-barcoded 5' primer with a J-beta primer mix, a second PCR ran for roughly 7 to 11 cycles. TCRdb itself ran the 5' RACE reads through MiXCR, one entry per CDR3 protein. There are around 900,000 distinct CDR3 sequences in the sample; roughly half occur only once, and around a fifth lies in the top ten. Sequenced sample: blood. The receptors come from a woman aged 60-75 years in good health.

V and J are TRBV27 and TRBJ1-5; D gene uncertain. CDR3 size: 12 residues. The germline gives CDR1 MNHEY, CDR2 SMNVEV (reference sequence). In DNA, the CDR3 is TGTGACAACCCGGGCCTTTATCAGCCCCAGCATTTT. This encodes CDNPGLYQPQHF.

The chain employs TRBV4-1 and TRBJ2-1, with 7 bases identical to TRBD2. The germline V gene encodes CDR1 MGHRA and CDR2 YSYEKL. The junction had 15 bases not matched to a gene; V was cut back by 1 base and J by 9 bases. The CDR3 totals 17 residues. The CDR3 region is CASSQGLADTLSAEQFF. The CDR3 nucleotides are TGCGCCAGCAGCCAAGGCCTAGCGGACACCCTATCCGCTGAGCAGTTCTTC.

The chain couples TRBV18 to TRBJ1-5; D is uncertain. Trimming took 6 bases from V and 1 from J, leaving 13 bases between them. Germline V gene sequence: CDR1 KGHSH, CDR2 LQKENI. CDR3 length: 15 residues. The CDR3 nucleotides are TGTGCCAGCTCCGCGGAACATACGAGCAATCAGCCCCAGCATTTT. This codes for CASSAEHTSNQPQHF.

This clonotype appeared once. The rearrangement joins TRBV5-1 to TRBJ1-2, with 7 bases fitting TRBD1. V lost 4 bases, J lost 6 bases, and 9 bases stayed unmatched. CDR3 length: 14 residues. Germline V CDR1 and CDR2: SGHRS, YFSETQ. This chain's CDR3 is CASSRTGEGDGYTF. CDR3 sequence (DNA): TGCGCCAGCAGCCGAACAGGGGAAGGAGATGGCTACACCTTC.

This clonotype was detected only a few times. The V gene is TRBV12-3 or TRBV12-4, the J gene TRBJ2-7; D is unclear. V gave up 10 bases and J gave up 4 bases, with 17 bases separating them. The length of the CDR3 is 13 residues. The CDR3 bases are TGTGCCATTCTCGGGCCGGGTTCATACGAGCAGTACTTC. This codes for CAILGPGSYEQYF.

The V call is TRBV9, the J call TRBJ2-3, with a possible D match to TRBD1 (6 bases). Germline V gene sequence: CDR1 SGDLS, CDR2 YYNGEE. Trimming left V 0 bases short and J 3 bases short, with 8 bases between. This CDR3 comprises 14 residues. The CDR3 DNA reads as TGTGCCAGCAGCGTAGCAGGGACAACAGATACGCAGTATTTT. Translated, it gives CASSVAGTTDTQYF.

The DNA for the CDR3 is TGTGCCAGCAGTGGGGGACAGGGTATCAACGAGCAGTACTTC. Translated: CASSGGQGINEQYF. The chain uses TRBV6-2 or TRBV6-3 and TRBJ2-7; 9 bases map to TRBD1. Germline-derived CDR1 and CDR2 are MNHEY and SVGEGT. V lost 5 bases, J lost 5 bases, and 7 bases stayed unmatched. The CDR3 runs 14 residues.

The V and J genes are TRBV20-1 and TRBJ2-7, with D unclear. The V and J ends lost 3 bases and 4 bases respectively, with 10 bases between them. Per the germline V gene, CDR1 is DFQATT and CDR2 is SNEGSKA (reference sequence). The CDR3 sequence is 12 residues long. The CDR3 sequence is CSASNPKYEQYF. As DNA, the CDR3 is TGCAGTGCTAGTAACCCTAAATACGAGCAGTACTTC.

The chain links TRBV3-1 to TRBJ2-3; TRBD2 might be the D (5 bases). Germline V lookup: CDR1 LGHDT, CDR2 YNNKEL (reference sequence). This CDR3 has 14 residues. The V and J ends lost 2 bases and 2 bases respectively, with 8 bases between them. CDR3 coding DNA: TGTGCCAGCAGCCAATGGGAGAACACAGATACGCAGTATTTT. Its translation is CASSQWENTDTQYF.